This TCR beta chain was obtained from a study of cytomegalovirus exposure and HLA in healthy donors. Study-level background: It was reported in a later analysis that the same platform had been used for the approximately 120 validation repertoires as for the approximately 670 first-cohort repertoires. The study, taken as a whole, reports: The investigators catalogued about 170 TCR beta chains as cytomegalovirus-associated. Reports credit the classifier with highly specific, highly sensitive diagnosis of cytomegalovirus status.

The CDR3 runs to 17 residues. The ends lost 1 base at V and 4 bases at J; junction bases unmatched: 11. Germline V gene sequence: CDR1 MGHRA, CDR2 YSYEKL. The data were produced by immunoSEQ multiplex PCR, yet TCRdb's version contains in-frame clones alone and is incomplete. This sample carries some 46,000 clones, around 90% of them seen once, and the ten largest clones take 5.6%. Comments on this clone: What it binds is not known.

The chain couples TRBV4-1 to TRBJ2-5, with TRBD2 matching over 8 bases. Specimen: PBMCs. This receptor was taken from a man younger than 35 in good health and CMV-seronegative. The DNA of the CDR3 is TGCGCCAGCAGCCAAGGGGGGGCGCGGGGGGTTGGAGAGACCCAGTACTTC. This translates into CASSQGGARGVGETQYF.